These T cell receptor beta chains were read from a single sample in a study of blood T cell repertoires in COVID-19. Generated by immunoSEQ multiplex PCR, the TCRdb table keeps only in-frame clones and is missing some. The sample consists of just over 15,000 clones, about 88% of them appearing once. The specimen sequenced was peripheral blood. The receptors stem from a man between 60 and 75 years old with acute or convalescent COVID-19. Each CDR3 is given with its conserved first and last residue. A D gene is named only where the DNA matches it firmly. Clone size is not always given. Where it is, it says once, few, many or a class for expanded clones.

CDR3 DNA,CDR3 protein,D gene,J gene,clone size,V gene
TGTGCCAGCAGTTTGGCGGCCTATGGCTACACCTTC,CASSLAAYGYTF,.,TRBJ1-2,.,TRBV28
TGCAGCGTTGGGCAACAGATGGAGACCCAGTACTTC,CSVGQQMETQYF,.,TRBJ2-5,.,TRBV29-1
TGTGCTAGTGGTATGGACAGTAATCTCTTGGAAGCTTTCTTT,CASGMDSNLLEAFF,.,TRBJ1-1,once,TRBV12-5
TGCGCCAGCAGCCCGGACAGCCCTAGCGGGGGGGGCTCCTACAATGAGCAGTTCTTC,CASSPDSPSGGGSYNEQFF,TRBD2,TRBJ2-1,.,TRBV4-3
TGCGCCAGCAGCTTAGGACAGGAGGGAGGCTACACCTTC,CASSLGQEGGYTF,TRBD1,TRBJ1-2,.,TRBV5-1
TGTGCCAGCTCACCAACCGGGGGGGCCGATGAGCAGTTCTTC,CASSPTGGADEQFF,TRBD2,TRBJ2-1,.,TRBV18
TGTGCCAGCACCTCATACGAGGCGGGCGAGCAGTACTTC,CASTSYEAGEQYF,.,TRBJ2-7,few,TRBV12-3/TRBV12-4
TGCGCCAGCAGCCAAAGTGCCAGCGCCTTTCGCAATCAGCCCCAGCATTTT,CASSQSASAFRNQPQHF,.,TRBJ1-5,.,TRBV4-1
TGTGCCAGCAGCGACAGCATGAACACTGAAGCTTTCTTT,CASSDSMNTEAFF,.,TRBJ1-1,few,TRBV7-3
TGTGCCAGCAGTCGGAGGGGGCCGGAAAAGACCCAGTACTTC,CASSRRGPEKTQYF,.,TRBJ2-5,once,TRBV13
TGTGCCAGCAGTAAGGGGGATGAGGGTGGGAATGAGCAGTTCTTC,CASSKGDEGGNEQFF,.,TRBJ2-1,.,TRBV6-5
TGTGCCAGCAGTCGAATGGGAGTGTCCAACTATGGCTACACCTTC,CASSRMGVSNYGYTF,.,TRBJ1-2,.,TRBV6-5
TGTGCCAGCACCCCCCCGGGGGGGGACACCGGGGAGCTGTTTTTT,CASTPPGGDTGELFF,TRBD2,TRBJ2-2,.,TRBV5-4
TGTGCCAGCAGCCTACGACTGTTCCGCGGGGGGGCAGATACGCAGTATTTT,CASSLRLFRGGADTQYF,TRBD2,TRBJ2-3,.,TRBV11-2
TGTGCCATCAGTGAGTTGGCAGGGGGCATAACTGAAGCTTTCTTT,CAISELAGGITEAFF,TRBD1,TRBJ1-1,.,TRBV10-3
TGTGCCAGCAGCCCACTGAGGGACACTGAAGCTTTCTTT,CASSPLRDTEAFF,.,TRBJ1-1,medium-sized,TRBV3-1/TRBV3-2
TGTGCCAGCACGTCCCTCGGCTATGGCTACACCTTC,CASTSLGYGYTF,.,TRBJ1-2,.,TRBV6-5
TGTGCCAGCTCACTGACAGGGGGCCAGAACACCGGGGAGCTGTTTTTT,CASSLTGGQNTGELFF,TRBD1,TRBJ2-2,.,TRBV18
TGTGCCAGCAGCTTAGAGTTTTGGGGGGAAAAGCAGTTCTTC,CASSLEFWGEKQFF,.,TRBJ2-1,.,TRBV11-2
TGTGCCAGCAGTCAAATGCAGGGTCTGGGTCAGCCCCAGCATTTT,CASSQMQGLGQPQHF,.,TRBJ1-5,.,TRBV3-1/TRBV3-2
TGCGCCAGCAGTCCGACCAGGATCATGAACACTGAAGCTTTCTTT,CASSPTRIMNTEAFF,.,TRBJ1-1,.,TRBV4-1
TGTGCCAGCACCAACACCGGGGGGTATGGCTACACCTTC,CASTNTGGYGYTF,.,TRBJ1-2,.,TRBV28
TGTGCCAGCAGAGGGACAGGGAACACTGAAGCTTTCTTT,CASRGTGNTEAFF,TRBD1,TRBJ1-1,.,TRBV27
TGTGCCAGCAGCCATGACGGGGATCAGCCCCAGCATTTT,CASSHDGDQPQHF,.,TRBJ1-5,.,TRBV3-1/TRBV3-2
TGTGCCAGTAGTAGGACTAGCGGGAGTTTGGAGACCCAGTACTTC,CASSRTSGSLETQYF,TRBD2,TRBJ2-5,.,TRBV19
TGTGCCAGCAGTGACTCTTTGGGAGGGCATCAGCCCCAGCATTTT,CASSDSLGGHQPQHF,.,TRBJ1-5,.,TRBV6-4
TGTGCCAGCAGCGATGGACAGGGGACCTATGGCTACACCTTC,CASSDGQGTYGYTF,TRBD1,TRBJ1-2,.,TRBV3-1/TRBV3-2
TGTGCCAGCAGCGAGGGGGCAGGGTCGGCATACGAGCAGTACTTC,CASSEGAGSAYEQYF,TRBD1,TRBJ2-7,.,TRBV9
TGTGCCAGTAAGAGCGTCGACAGTTACAATGAGCAGTTCTTC,CASKSVDSYNEQFF,.,TRBJ2-1,.,TRBV19
TGTGCCAGCAGCTTATCCACCGCGCGGGTGTACGGGCCCCAGCATTTT,CASSLSTARVYGPQHF,.,TRBJ1-5,.,TRBV7-3
TGTGCCAGCAGTCCAATGGGAGGAGTAGGCTACACCTTC,CASSPMGGVGYTF,.,TRBJ1-2,.,TRBV6-5
TGTGCCACTGGGACTAGCGGGAGGACCCTCTACAATGAGCAGTTCTTC,CATGTSGRTLYNEQFF,TRBD2,TRBJ2-1,.,TRBV24-1
TGTGCCAGCAGAGGGACAGGTGGAGTGGGCTATGGCTACACCTTC,CASRGTGGVGYGYTF,TRBD1,TRBJ1-2,once,TRBV6-5
TGTGCCTGGGCCCGACTAGCCAGCGGAAGGGATGAGCAGTTCTTC,CAWARLASGRDEQFF,TRBD2,TRBJ2-1,.,TRBV30
TGTGTCAGAAGCTTAGCTCCCACAGGGGTGACTGAAGCTTTCTTT,CVRSLAPTGVTEAFF,.,TRBJ1-1,.,TRBV7-5
TGTGCCAGCAGCCAACAGGGGGGAGGAGGCTCACCCCTCCACTTT,CASSQQGGGGSPLHF,TRBD1,TRBJ1-6,.,TRBV7-9
TGTGCCACCAGTGATTTCAACTATCTTGTGGGTTCCTACGAGCAGTACTTC,CATSDFNYLVGSYEQYF,.,TRBJ2-7,.,TRBV24-1
TGCGCCAGCAGCCACGGGACACTGGATGCTAGCACAGATACGCAGTATTTT,CASSHGTLDASTDTQYF,.,TRBJ2-3,once,TRBV4-1
TGCGCCAGCAGCCTAGATGACAGGGGAACTCGGAATGAGCAGTTCTTC,CASSLDDRGTRNEQFF,TRBD1,TRBJ2-1,.,TRBV4-1
TGTGCCAGCAGTTTGGGGACAGGGGATCGTAGTTGGTTGGATACGCAGTATTTT,CASSLGTGDRSWLDTQYF,TRBD1,TRBJ2-3,.,TRBV28
TGTGCCGGCAGTGAGACCAGGGGGCAGGGAGAGACCCAGTACTTC,CAGSETRGQGETQYF,TRBD1,TRBJ2-5,.,TRBV2
TGTGCCAGCAGCGGAACTAGCGGGGCTGAGACCCAGTACTTC,CASSGTSGAETQYF,TRBD2,TRBJ2-5,.,TRBV6-2/TRBV6-3
TGTGCCAGTAGTGGACAGGGAGTGGTTCGGGAGCAGTACTTC,CASSGQGVVREQYF,TRBD1,TRBJ2-7,.,TRBV19
TGTGCCAGCAGCCGACGGGTAGCGGGAGGGCCTAGGTTGGAGCAGTTCTTC,CASSRRVAGGPRLEQFF,TRBD2,TRBJ2-1,.,TRBV6-6
TGCGCCAGCAGTATCCTAGCGGGAGTTGAGGAGACCCAGTACTTC,CASSILAGVEETQYF,TRBD2,TRBJ2-5,.,TRBV5-1
TGTGCCAGCAGTCCATTAGCGGGGGGCACAGATACGCAGTATTTT,CASSPLAGGTDTQYF,TRBD2,TRBJ2-3,.,TRBV6-5
TGTGCCAGCAGTGGGGACAGGGCCCGAAATCAGCCCCAGCATTTT,CASSGDRARNQPQHF,TRBD1,TRBJ1-5,.,TRBV28
TGTGCCATCAGTGACCGGGGCGGGGTGTCCTACGAGCAGTACTTC,CAISDRGGVSYEQYF,.,TRBJ2-7,.,TRBV10-3
TGTGCCAGCAGTTTCGGGGGGAACACCATATATTTT,CASSFGGNTIYF,.,TRBJ1-3,.,TRBV12-3/TRBV12-4
TGTGCCAGTAGTGTTTCCGGGACAAGAGAGACCCAGTACTTC,CASSVSGTRETQYF,.,TRBJ2-5,.,TRBV19
TGTGCCAGCAGCTCACTAGCGGGGGGAATTTACAATGAGCAGTTCTTC,CASSSLAGGIYNEQFF,TRBD2,TRBJ2-1,.,TRBV5-4
TGTGCCAGCAACCGGGGGGGGCCGTACGAGACCCAGTACTTC,CASNRGGPYETQYF,TRBD2,TRBJ2-5,.,TRBV28
TGTGCCAGCAGTGAAGCTAGCGGGGGGGCCACAGATACGCAGTATTTT,CASSEASGGATDTQYF,TRBD2,TRBJ2-3,.,TRBV6-1
TGCGCCAGCAGCTTGGAACTCCCAGGGGAGACCCAGTACTTC,CASSLELPGETQYF,.,TRBJ2-5,.,TRBV5-1
TGTGCCAGCACCCTCGAAAGGGGGAATGGCTACACCTTC,CASTLERGNGYTF,.,TRBJ1-2,.,TRBV2